This T cell receptor (beta chain) was obtained from a study of T cell responses to AZD1222 COVID-19 vaccine. Repertoires were generated with immunoSEQ multiplex PCR, while TCRdb's copy carries only in-frame clones and drops some. The sample lists more than 95,000 clones; roughly 84% were seen once. The CDR3 loop spans 16 amino acids. Trimming stripped 4 bases from V and 3 bases from J, with 19 bases between. Germline CDR1 and CDR2: SGHRS and YFSETQ. The sequenced sample was peripheral blood, obtained 28 days after the second AZD1222 dose. The chain uses TRBV5-1 and TRBJ1-2; D perhaps matches TRBD1 (6 bases). This clonotype was sampled from an adult who received the AZD1222 COVID-19 vaccine. CDR3 sequence: CASSARATGMDYGYTF. DNA of the CDR3: TGCGCCAGCAGCGCTAGGGCTACAGGGATGGACTATGGCTACACCTTC.